One and the same sample provided the 8 T cell receptor beta chains below, sequenced in a study of control samples from healthy donors and cancer patients. Clones were read by immunoSEQ multiplex PCR, and TCRdb kept only the in-frame ones, dropping some. The table lists roughly 95,000 clones, roughly 92% of them singletons. Sequences were obtained from blood. The source of these receptors is a human donor in good health. The donor label of this sample is uncertain.

The V gene is TRBV7-9, the J gene TRBJ2-3; 15 positions agree with TRBD2. The CDR3 runs to 17 residues. Trimming took 5 bases from V and 1 from J; bases not matched to a gene: 4. Germline V gene data show CDR1 as SEHNR and CDR2 as FQNEAQ (reference sequence). The CDR3 is CASSGLAGGRGTDTQYF. In nucleotides, the CDR3 is TGTGCCAGCAGCGGACTAGCGGGGGGGCGGGGCACAGATACGCAGTATTTT.

The chain joins TRBV6-5 to TRBJ1-1; TRBD1 might be the D (5 bases). From germline, CDR1 is MNHEY and CDR2 SVGAGI. The CDR3 has 14 amino acids. V was pared by 5 bases and J by 1 base, with 11 bases between. CDR3 in amino acids: CASSQKQENTEAFF. Written as DNA, the CDR3 is TGTGCCAGCAGTCAAAAACAGGAGAACACTGAAGCTTTCTTT.

The rearrangement joins TRBV6-1 to TRBJ1-2, with 8 positions matching TRBD1. Looked up from germline, CDR1 is MNHNS and CDR2 is SASEGT. V trimming: 0 bases; J trimming: 8 bases; junction bases outside the gene matches: 14. The CDR3 is 17 amino acids. The CDR3 region has the DNA TGTGCCAGCAGTGAAGCCAAAGTCCCGGGACAGGCTTGGGGCTACACCTTC. Translating it yields CASSEAKVPGQAWGYTF.

CDR3 sequence: CAWSGPSGRGSTDTQYF. The CDR3 DNA follows: TGTGCCTGGAGTGGCCCCTCCGGGCGGGGGAGCACAGATACGCAGTATTTT. The chain employs TRBV30 and TRBJ2-3; 7 bases agree with TRBD2. This CDR3 is 17 amino acids long. The V gene's germline CDR1 is GTSNPN and CDR2 SVGIG (reference sequence). The ends lost 1 base at V and 0 bases at J; junction bases unmatched: 10. The full variable domain, rest sourced from reference TRBV30 and TRBJ2-3, is SQTIHQWPATLVQPVGSPLSLECTVEGTSNPNLYWYRQAAGRGLQLLFYSVGIGQISSEVPQNLSASRPQDRQFILSSKKLLLSDSGFYLCAWSGPSGRGSTDTQYFGPGTRLTVL.

This clone appeared a few times. V usage is TRBV7-6 and J usage is TRBJ1-5, with D perhaps TRBD1 (5 bases). V was clipped by 5 bases and J by 0 bases, with 14 bases between them. CDR3 length equals 16 residues. Germline CDR1 reads SGHVS; CDR2 reads FNYEAQ. The CDR3 coding sequence is TGTGCCAGCAGCCCGGGGTGGGGGAATAGCAATCAGCCCCAGCATTTT. Its translation: CASSPGWGNSNQPQHF.

This clone was seen only once. This sequence joins TRBV18 and TRBJ1-6; D perhaps matches TRBD1 (5 bases). The ends were cut back, 6 bases at V and 7 bases at J, with 19 bases in the middle. CDR1 is KGHSH, CDR2 LQKENI, per germline. The CDR3 sequence is 16 residues long. CDR3 in DNA: TGTGCCAGCTCTCCCCAGGGAGCCATGGGGAATTCACCCCTCCACTTT. This gives the protein CASSPQGAMGNSPLHF.

V and J are TRBV6-5 and TRBJ2-1; 10 nucleotides match TRBD2. CDR3 size: 14 residues. The ends lost 7 bases at V and 9 bases at J; junction bases unmatched: 9. CDR1 is MNHEY and CDR2 is SVGAGI in the germline V gene. The CDR3 region is CASNIAGGPSEQFF. The CDR3 region has the DNA TGTGCCAGCAACATAGCGGGGGGCCCCTCTGAGCAGTTCTTC.

This sequence joins TRBV11-2 and TRBJ1-3; a possible D gene is TRBD1 (5 bases). Germline V gives CDR1 SGHAT, CDR2 FQNNGV. Trimming cost V 0 bases and J 2 bases, with 5 bases left between them. CDR3 length: 14 amino acids. The CDR3 loop is CASSLEGPGNTIYF. In DNA, the CDR3 is TGTGCCAGCAGCTTAGAGGGGCCTGGAAACACCATATATTTT.